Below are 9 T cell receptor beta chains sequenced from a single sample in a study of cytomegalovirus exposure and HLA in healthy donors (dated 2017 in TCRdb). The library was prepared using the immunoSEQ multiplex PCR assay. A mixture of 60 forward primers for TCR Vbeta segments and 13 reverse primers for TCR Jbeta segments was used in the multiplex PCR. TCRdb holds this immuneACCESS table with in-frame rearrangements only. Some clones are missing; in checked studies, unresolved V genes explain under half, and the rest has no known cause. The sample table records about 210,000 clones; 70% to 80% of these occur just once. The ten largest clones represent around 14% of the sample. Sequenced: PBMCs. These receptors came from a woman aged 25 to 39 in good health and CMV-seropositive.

The DNA for the CDR3 is TGTGCCAGTAGTATCCCCGAAGACAGGTCCCCCACGAACACCGGGGAGCTGTTTTTT. Its translation: CASSIPEDRSPTNTGELFF. This chain connects TRBV19 to TRBJ2-2, with D perhaps matching TRBD1 (6 bases). V dropped 3 bases and J dropped 0 bases, with 20 bases sitting between them. CDR3 size: 19 residues. Germline V gene lookup returns CDR1 LNHDA and CDR2 SQIVND (reference sequence). The complete variable domain, with remaining parts taken from reference TRBV19 and TRBJ2-2, reads DGGITQSPKYLFRKEGQNVTLSCEQNLNHDAMYWYRQDPGQGLRLIYYSQIVNDFQKGDIAEGYSVSREKKESFPLTVTSAQKNPTAFYLCASSIPEDRSPTNTGELFFGEGSRLTVL.

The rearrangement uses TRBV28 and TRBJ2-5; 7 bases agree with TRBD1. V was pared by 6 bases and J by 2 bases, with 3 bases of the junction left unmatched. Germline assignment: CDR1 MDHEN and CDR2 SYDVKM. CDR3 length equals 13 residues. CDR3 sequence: CASSGTAQETQYF. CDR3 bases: TGTGCCAGCAGCGGGACAGCTCAAGAGACCCAGTACTTC.

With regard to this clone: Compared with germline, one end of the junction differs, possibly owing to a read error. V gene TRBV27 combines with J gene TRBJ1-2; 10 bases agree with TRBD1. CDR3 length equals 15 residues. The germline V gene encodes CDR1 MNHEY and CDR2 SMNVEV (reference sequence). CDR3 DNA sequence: TGTGCCAGCAGCTTCCGGGACAGGGGTAGAGATGGCTGCACCTTC. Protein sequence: CASSFRDRGRDGCTF.

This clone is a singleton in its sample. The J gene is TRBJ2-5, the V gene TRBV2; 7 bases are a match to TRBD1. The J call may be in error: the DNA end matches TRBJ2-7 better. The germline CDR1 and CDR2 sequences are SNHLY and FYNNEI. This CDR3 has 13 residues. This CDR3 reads CASTKGQLIEQYF. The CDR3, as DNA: TGTGCCAGCACGAAGGGACAGCTCATCGAGCAGTACTTC.

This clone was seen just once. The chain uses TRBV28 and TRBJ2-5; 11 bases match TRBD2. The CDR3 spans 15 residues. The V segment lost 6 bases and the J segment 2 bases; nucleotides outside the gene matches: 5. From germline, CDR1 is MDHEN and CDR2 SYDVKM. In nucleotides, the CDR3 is TGTGCCAGCAGGCTACTAGCGGGAGCTCAAGAGACCCAGTACTTC. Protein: CASRLLAGAQETQYF.

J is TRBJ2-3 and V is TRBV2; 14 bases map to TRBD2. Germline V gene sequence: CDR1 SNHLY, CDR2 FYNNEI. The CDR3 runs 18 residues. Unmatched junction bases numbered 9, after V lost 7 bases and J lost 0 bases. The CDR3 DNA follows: TGTGCCAGCACCTTTGGGACTAGCGGGAGTGCTAGCACAGATACGCAGTATTTT. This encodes CASTFGTSGSASTDTQYF.

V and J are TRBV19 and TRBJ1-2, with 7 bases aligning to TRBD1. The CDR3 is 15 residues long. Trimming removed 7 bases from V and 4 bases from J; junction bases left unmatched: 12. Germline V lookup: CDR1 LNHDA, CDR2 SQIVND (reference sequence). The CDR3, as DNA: TGTGCCAGTAAAGAAGCGACAGGGACGCTCTATGGCTACACCTTC. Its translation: CASKEATGTLYGYTF.

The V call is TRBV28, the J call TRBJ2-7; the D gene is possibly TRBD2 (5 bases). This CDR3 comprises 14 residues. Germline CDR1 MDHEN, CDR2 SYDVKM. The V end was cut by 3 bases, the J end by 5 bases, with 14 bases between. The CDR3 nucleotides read TGTGCCAGCAGTTTCCGGGCCCCGGGAAACGAGCAGTACTTC. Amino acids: CASSFRAPGNEQYF.

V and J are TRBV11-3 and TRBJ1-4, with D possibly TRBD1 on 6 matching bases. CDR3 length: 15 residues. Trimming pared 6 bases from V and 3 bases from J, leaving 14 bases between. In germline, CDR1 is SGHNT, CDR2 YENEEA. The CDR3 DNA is TGTGCCAGCAGACGAACAGGGAACGCTAATGAAAAACTGTTTTTT. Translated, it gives CASRRTGNANEKLFF.